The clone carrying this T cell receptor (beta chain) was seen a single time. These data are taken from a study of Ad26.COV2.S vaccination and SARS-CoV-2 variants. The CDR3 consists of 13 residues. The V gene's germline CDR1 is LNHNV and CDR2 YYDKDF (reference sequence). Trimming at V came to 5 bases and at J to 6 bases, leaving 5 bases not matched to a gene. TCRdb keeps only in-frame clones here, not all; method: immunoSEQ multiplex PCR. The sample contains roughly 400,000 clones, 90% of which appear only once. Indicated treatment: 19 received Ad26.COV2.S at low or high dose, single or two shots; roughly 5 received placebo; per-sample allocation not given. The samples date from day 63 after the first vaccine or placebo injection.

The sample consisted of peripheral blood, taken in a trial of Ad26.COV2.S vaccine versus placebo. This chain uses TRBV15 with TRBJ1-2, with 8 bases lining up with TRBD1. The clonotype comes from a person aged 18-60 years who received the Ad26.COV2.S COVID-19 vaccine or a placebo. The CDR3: CATSHQGADGYTF. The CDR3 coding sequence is TGTGCCACCAGCCATCAGGGGGCAGATGGCTACACCTTC.